This TCR beta chain was sequenced for a study of shared clonotypes between healthy human individuals (TCRdb year 2020). For context, the study as a whole: The cohort comprised two women and a few men aged 18 to 49 years. For each donor, three plates each were used for CD4 naive and CD4 memory, two plates were used for CD8 naive, and one plate was used for CD8 memory. Blood TCR repertoires of about 5 healthy adults were deeply sequenced to estimate repertoire size and the extent of clonotype sharing between individuals. Libraries were prepared and TCR repertoires were sequenced by different laboratories using diverse techniques, in order to increase sequencing depth and limit assay-specific biases. Leukapheresis yielded between about 0.9 and 9.5 billion PBMCs per donor. The research as a whole found: Across several donors, roughly 5% of naive CD4, approximately 3.5% of naive CD8, under 2.5% of memory CD4, and roughly 0.41% of memory CD8 clonotypes were shared. Naive subsets generally had larger estimated clonotype richness than memory subsets did. The genetic and exposure-history diversity represented was limited by the small number of donors. Even with the large sequencing depth, rarefaction of the sorted-subset datasets indicated that sequencing was incomplete. Only blood was sampled, and tissue TCR repertoires likely differ from those in blood. Pairwise subsampling indicated that sequencing depth was expected to affect the degree of clonotype sharing among donors. Clonotypes shared by all four sorted-subset donors showed higher generation probabilities than non-shared clonotypes.

CD8 naive samples consisted of CD45RO-negative cells that were positively selected for CCR7, yielding a CD45RA+CCR7+ population without TemRA cells. The donors were healthy, HIV-negative adults with no recently reported acute infections or vaccinations. Every donor was a Caucasian adult residing in Nashville, Tennessee, USA. Blood was collected by leukapheresis, and PBMCs were isolated by Ficoll-Histopaque density gradient centrifugation and then cryopreserved in liquid nitrogen vapor phase. Analytical flow cytometry was used to check the purity and quantity of every magnetically sorted T cell population. From each sorted fraction, genomic DNA was isolated and quantified by UV absorbance on a Nanodrop 2000c. Concerning this clone: The antigen this receptor binds is unknown. The record has no base qualities; no much larger clone is one base away.

From the cysteine through the phenylalanine, the CDR3 covers 15 amino acids. The only DNA kept is the CDR3, 45 bases in frame from the first base. CDR1 KGHSH and CDR2 LQKENI are derived from the germline V gene. Trimming at the junction amounts to 6 bases on V and 5 bases on J, and the germline ends lie 20 bases apart. Using the deep immunoSEQ assay, multiplex PCR amplified TCR CDR3 regions from genomic DNA. Extracted genomic DNA from each cell subset was distributed evenly across all wells of several immunoSEQ 96-well plates, and each plate was treated as a replicate. For sorted subsets, each replicate PCR was loaded with 200 ng genomic DNA, equivalent to some 27,000 T cell genomes. The purified libraries were quantified using a Qubit 3.0 fluorometer, sized with a Bioanalyzer 2100, and then quantified again using the KAPA Library Quantification kit. Every immunoSEQ 96-well plate was sequenced on a dedicated single-read 150-cycle Illumina NextSeq 550 flow cell. The paper's data handling went like this. Because the immunoSEQ output held only junctional sequences and lacked quality scores, the filtering could not match the filtering applied to full-length reads. To assign V/J genes and CDR3, sequences were annotated using PyIR, a Python wrapper for IgBLAST v1.9, with IMGT germline references. Reads were filtered out if the reads had weak V/J assignments (E-value above 1e-6), no CDR3, stop codons, out-of-frame junctions, or ambiguous translated residues. A V3J clonotype was defined by an identical inferred V gene, J gene, and CDR3 amino acid sequence. Percentage overlap between repertoires was computed as shared unique clonotypes divided by the size of the smaller repertoire. Three approaches were used to assess repertoire richness: RTK rarefaction, the Chao1 estimator, and Recon v2.1 estimates of unobserved clonotypes. Generation probabilities for all TCRbeta clonotypes obtained by the gDNA method from four donors were computed using OLGA. Not all clones reach the TCRdb copy of this immuneACCESS table, which keeps in-frame sequences only. Checked studies attribute under half of the gap to unresolved V genes and leave the rest unexplained. D and trimming were read from the DNA, whereas the V and J calls and clone size are those reported in that table. This sample has around 560,000 clones in its table, and around 95% of those were observed once. The ten largest clonotypes hold approximately 0.11% of the sample.

The sequence was collected from a woman aged 25 to 39 in good health. The chain is encoded by TRBV18 joined to TRBJ2-7; perhaps TRBD1 is the D gene, with 7 bases matching. The sample consisted of naive CD8+ T cells sorted from blood. What this sample's cell subset or site label stands for: CD45RA+CCR7+. The CDR3 reads as follows: CASSSGGRGTNEQYF. The DNA sequence follows: TGTGCCAGCTCCTCAGGGGGGCGGGGCACGAACGAGCAGTACTTC.